Listed below are T cell receptor beta chains from one sample, sequenced in a study of response to subunit inactivated influenza vaccine. TCRdb re-derived calls from the RT-PCR reads in MiXCR, one entry per CDR3 protein. The data show fewer than 550,000 distinct CDR3 sequences, about 25% seen once. Material: CD4+ T cells sorted from PBMCs, obtained roughly 5 days after vaccination. These receptors were taken from a man aged 50 to 60 who received an inactivated influenza vaccine. CDR3s include the opening cysteine and the closing phenylalanine or tryptophan. D genes are given only for firm matches. Size values are once, few and many counts, or a class for expanded clones, and some rows have none.

cdr3_aa: CASSQDGGGNQPQHF
cdr3_nt: TGTGCCAGCAGCCAAGACGGGGGGGGCAATCAGCCCCAGCATTTT
clone_size: .
d_call: .
v_call: TRBV4-2
j_call: TRBJ1-5

cdr3_aa: CASRLSAALRSYNEQFF
cdr3_nt: TGTGCCAGCAGACTTTCGGCGGCGCTGAGGTCCTACAATGAGCAGTTCTTC
clone_size: .
d_call: .
v_call: TRBV27
j_call: TRBJ2-1

cdr3_aa: CASSMGAGSSYNSPLHF
cdr3_nt: TGTGCCAGCAGCATGGGGGCAGGGAGCTCCTATAATTCACCCCTCCACTTT
clone_size: .
d_call: .
v_call: TRBV7-9
j_call: TRBJ1-6

cdr3_aa: CASSSTQGQETQYF
cdr3_nt: TGTGCCAGCAGTAGTACACAGGGGCAAGAGACCCAGTACTTC
clone_size: .
d_call: TRBD1
v_call: TRBV6-1
j_call: TRBJ2-5

cdr3_aa: CASSVGPLAGANVLTF
cdr3_nt: TGCGCCAGCAGTGTGGGACCCCTCGCTGGGGCCAACGTCCTGACTTTC
clone_size: .
d_call: .
v_call: TRBV5-1
j_call: TRBJ2-6

cdr3_aa: CAISESGANEQYF
cdr3_nt: TGTGCCATCAGTGAGTCGGGGGCGAACGAGCAGTACTTC
clone_size: many
d_call: .
v_call: TRBV10-3
j_call: TRBJ2-7

cdr3_aa: CASSGTGIGEQYF
cdr3_nt: TGTGCCAGCTCCGGGACAGGGATTGGCGAGCAGTACTTC
clone_size: .
d_call: TRBD1
v_call: TRBV6-1
j_call: TRBJ2-7

cdr3_aa: CASSIRGSYGYTF
cdr3_nt: TGTGCCAGCAGCATTAGGGGTTCCTATGGCTACACCTTC
clone_size: .
d_call: .
v_call: TRBV28
j_call: TRBJ1-2

cdr3_aa: CATSDPGHTTQYF
cdr3_nt: TGTGCCACCAGTGACCCGGGACACACGACCCAGTACTTC
clone_size: few
d_call: .
v_call: TRBV24-1
j_call: TRBJ2-5

cdr3_aa: CAIRGSGQGSPLHF
cdr3_nt: TGTGCCATCAGGGGGTCGGGACAGGGTTCACCCCTCCACTTT
clone_size: .
d_call: TRBD1
v_call: TRBV10-3
j_call: TRBJ1-6

cdr3_aa: CSVGFRGGTGVGNEQFF
cdr3_nt: TGCAGCGTTGGCTTCAGAGGGGGTACAGGGGTAGGGAATGAGCAGTTCTTC
clone_size: few
d_call: TRBD1
v_call: TRBV29-1
j_call: TRBJ2-1

cdr3_aa: CASSSSGGAFTQYF
cdr3_nt: TGTGCCAGCAGTTCGAGCGGGGGGGCGTTTACGCAGTATTTT
clone_size: .
d_call: TRBD2
v_call: TRBV6-2/TRBV6-3
j_call: TRBJ2-3

cdr3_aa: CSARPWTSGRTDTQYF
cdr3_nt: TGCAGTGCTAGACCCTGGACTAGCGGGCGGACAGATACGCAGTATTTT
clone_size: .
d_call: TRBD2
v_call: TRBV20-1
j_call: TRBJ2-3

cdr3_aa: CASSPGSGGYNEQFF
cdr3_nt: TGTGCCAGCAGCCCGGGAAGCGGGGGATACAATGAGCAGTTCTTC
clone_size: .
d_call: TRBD2
v_call: TRBV9
j_call: TRBJ2-1

cdr3_aa: CASSRHLWNTEAFF
cdr3_nt: TGTGCCAGCAGTCGACACCTCTGGAACACTGAAGCTTTCTTT
clone_size: many
d_call: .
v_call: TRBV6-2/TRBV6-3
j_call: TRBJ1-1

cdr3_aa: CASSKNRGRNQPQHF
cdr3_nt: TGTGCCAGTAGCAAAAACAGGGGTCGCAATCAGCCCCAGCATTTT
clone_size: few
d_call: TRBD1
v_call: TRBV19
j_call: TRBJ1-5

cdr3_aa: CASSTPGQGPRRQYF
cdr3_nt: TGTGCCAGCAGTACCCCGGGACAGGGGCCGCGAAGGCAGTACTTC
clone_size: few
d_call: TRBD1
v_call: TRBV12-3/TRBV12-4
j_call: TRBJ2-7

cdr3_aa: CSVEDGLAGRPQYF
cdr3_nt: TGCAGCGTTGAGGACGGACTAGCGGGAAGGCCCCAGTACTTC
clone_size: many
d_call: TRBD2
v_call: TRBV29-1
j_call: TRBJ2-5

cdr3_aa: CASSQGSRDGETQYF
cdr3_nt: TGTGCCAGCAGCCAAGGGAGCAGGGACGGTGAGACCCAGTACTTC
clone_size: .
d_call: .
v_call: TRBV4-2
j_call: TRBJ2-5

cdr3_aa: CASSLGRMYNEQFF
cdr3_nt: TGTGCCAGCAGCTTAGGACGGATGTACAATGAGCAGTTCTTC
clone_size: .
d_call: .
v_call: TRBV11-3
j_call: TRBJ2-1

cdr3_aa: CAWRWGRAYEQFF
cdr3_nt: TGTGCCTGGAGATGGGGGAGGGCCTATGAGCAGTTCTTC
clone_size: .
d_call: TRBD2
v_call: TRBV30
j_call: TRBJ2-1

cdr3_aa: CASSLMATGVLDTQYF
cdr3_nt: TGTGCCAGCAGCTTGATGGCTACGGGAGTTTTAGATACGCAGTATTTT
clone_size: .
d_call: .
v_call: TRBV5-5
j_call: TRBJ2-3

cdr3_aa: CAISGGPSYSNQPQHF
cdr3_nt: TGTGCCATCAGTGGGGGCCCAAGTTATAGCAATCAGCCCCAGCATTTT
clone_size: few
d_call: .
v_call: TRBV10-3
j_call: TRBJ1-5

cdr3_aa: CASSRRDRRNQNTGELFF
cdr3_nt: TGTGCCAGCAGCCGTCGGGACAGACGAAACCAGAACACCGGGGAGCTGTTTTTT
clone_size: few
d_call: TRBD1
v_call: TRBV7-8
j_call: TRBJ2-2

cdr3_aa: CASSISGLYEQFF
cdr3_nt: TGTGCCAGCAGTATCTCAGGGTTGTATGAGCAGTTCTTC
clone_size: .
d_call: .
v_call: TRBV27
j_call: TRBJ2-1

cdr3_aa: CASSHQGAAETQYF
cdr3_nt: TGTGCCAGCAGCCATCAGGGGGCCGCGGAGACCCAGTACTTC
clone_size: .
d_call: TRBD1
v_call: TRBV3-1
j_call: TRBJ2-5

cdr3_aa: CSVGGASGPQETQYF
cdr3_nt: TGCAGCGTGGGTGGGGCTAGCGGGCCTCAAGAGACCCAGTACTTC
clone_size: few
d_call: TRBD2
v_call: TRBV29-1
j_call: TRBJ2-5

cdr3_aa: CSVREEGPVTGELFF
cdr3_nt: TGCAGCGTTCGAGAAGAGGGCCCAGTCACCGGGGAGCTGTTTTTT
clone_size: many
d_call: .
v_call: TRBV29-1
j_call: TRBJ2-2

cdr3_aa: CSAPIPGGHEQYF
cdr3_nt: TGCAGTGCCCCGATCCCGGGAGGACACGAGCAGTACTTC
clone_size: .
d_call: TRBD2
v_call: TRBV20-1
j_call: TRBJ2-7

cdr3_aa: CASSQEGTSGSRYNEQFF
cdr3_nt: TGCGCCAGCAGCCAAGAGGGGACTAGCGGGAGTCGTTACAATGAGCAGTTCTTC
clone_size: few
d_call: TRBD2
v_call: TRBV4-3
j_call: TRBJ2-1

cdr3_aa: CASTPIRDWSTDTQYF
cdr3_nt: TGTGCCAGCACCCCGATCCGGGACTGGAGCACAGATACGCAGTATTTT
clone_size: few
d_call: .
v_call: TRBV11-2
j_call: TRBJ2-3

cdr3_aa: CASSWGGAGNQPQHF
cdr3_nt: TGTGCCAGCAGTTGGGGGGGCGCTGGGAATCAGCCCCAGCATTTT
clone_size: once
d_call: .
v_call: TRBV5-6
j_call: TRBJ1-5

cdr3_aa: CASSYRAGVNNEQFF
cdr3_nt: TGTGCCAGCAGCTACCGAGCGGGAGTGAACAATGAGCAGTTCTTC
clone_size: .
d_call: TRBD2
v_call: TRBV7-2
j_call: TRBJ2-1

cdr3_aa: CASSHTVDYNEQFF
cdr3_nt: TGTGCCAGCAGCCACACGGTCGACTACAATGAGCAGTTCTTC
clone_size: .
d_call: .
v_call: TRBV3-1
j_call: TRBJ2-1

cdr3_aa: CASSARLAGGRETQYF
cdr3_nt: TGTGCCAGCAGCGCCCGACTAGCGGGGGGGAGAGAGACCCAGTACTTC
clone_size: .
d_call: TRBD2
v_call: TRBV11-2
j_call: TRBJ2-5

cdr3_aa: CASSSGQGISTDTQYF
cdr3_nt: TGTGCCAGCAGTTCCGGACAGGGAATTAGCACAGATACGCAGTATTTT
clone_size: .
d_call: TRBD1
v_call: TRBV6-5
j_call: TRBJ2-3

cdr3_aa: CAIRDGTAIYEQYF
cdr3_nt: TGTGCCATCAGAGATGGGACAGCTATCTACGAGCAGTACTTC
clone_size: .
d_call: TRBD1
v_call: TRBV10-3
j_call: TRBJ2-7

cdr3_aa: CASSVEPAGGQETQYF
cdr3_nt: TGTGCCAGCAGCGTAGAGCCAGCCGGGGGCCAAGAGACCCAGTACTTC
clone_size: many
d_call: .
v_call: TRBV9
j_call: TRBJ2-5

cdr3_aa: CASSYHPGQSYEQYF
cdr3_nt: TGTGCCAGCAGTTACCATCCCGGACAGTCCTACGAGCAGTACTTC
clone_size: .
d_call: .
v_call: TRBV6-5
j_call: TRBJ2-7

cdr3_aa: CSASKRTGGVWNEQFF
cdr3_nt: TGCAGTGCTAGTAAACGGACAGGGGGTGTGTGGAATGAGCAGTTCTTC
clone_size: few
d_call: TRBD1
v_call: TRBV20-1
j_call: TRBJ2-1

cdr3_aa: CASSRRAGHEQYF
cdr3_nt: TGTGCCAGCAGCCGCCGGGCTGGCCACGAGCAGTACTTC
clone_size: .
d_call: .
v_call: TRBV12-3/TRBV12-4
j_call: TRBJ2-7

cdr3_aa: CASSQGGLGVMTKNIQYF
cdr3_nt: TGCGCCAGCAGCCAAGGGGGCCTGGGTGTAATGACCAAAAACATTCAGTACTTC
clone_size: .
d_call: .
v_call: TRBV4-1
j_call: TRBJ2-4

cdr3_aa: CASSSQAGANNEQFF
cdr3_nt: TGTGCCAGCAGTTCCCAAGCGGGAGCAAACAATGAGCAGTTCTTC
clone_size: few
d_call: TRBD2
v_call: TRBV7-3
j_call: TRBJ2-1